Following are 31 T cell receptor beta chains from one sample sequenced in a study of blood T cells in healthy people across ages (dated by TCRdb to about 2015). Libraries were built with 5' RACE. The reads were generated on an Illumina HiSeq 2500. The second PCR ran for about 6 to 12 cycles and used a J-beta primer mix along with a sample-barcoded 5' primer. Clones were called with MiXCR by TCRdb after fastp trimmed the public reads at Q25, and only in-frame beta chains were retained. Each entry merges the rows of one CDR3 protein and shows their most common DNA and genes. This sample comprises about 640,000 distinct CDR3 sequences, 25% to 30% of them detected only once. The ten biggest clones cover 15% to 17% of the sample. Sequenced: blood. Every receptor here comes from a woman of 80 years or more in good health.

This clonotype was picked up many times. The chain has TRBV5-8 and TRBJ2-5, with 11 bases aligning to TRBD2. The length of the CDR3 is 16 residues. V lost 0 bases, J lost 4 bases, and 5 bases stayed unmatched. The germline V gene encodes CDR1 SGHTS and CDR2 YDEGEE. CDR3 region: CASSLVLAGGLETQYF. CDR3 DNA sequence: TGTGCCAGCAGCTTGGTGCTAGCGGGGGGCTTAGAGACCCAGTACTTC.

Note on this clonotype: A much larger clone differs from this one at a single base, so this may be a read error. The gene calls are TRBV12-3 or TRBV12-4 and TRBJ1-2, with 9 bases fitting TRBD1. The CDR3 spans 15 residues. Unmatched junction bases numbered 7, after V lost 4 bases and J lost 4 bases. The CDR3 nucleotides are TGTGCCAGCAGTTGTCCGGACAGGGGAGTCTATGGCTACACCTTC. Protein product: CASSCPDRGVYGYTF.

This clonotype showed up many times. The CDR3 sequence: CASTTRTESRSYEQYF. The CDR3, as DNA: TGTGCCAGCACTACCCGCACAGAGTCCCGATCCTACGAGCAGTACTTC. This chain links TRBV13 with TRBJ2-7; D uncertain. The CDR3 spans 16 residues. The germline V gene encodes CDR1 PRHDT and CDR2 FYEKMQ (reference sequence). V dropped 7 bases and J dropped 1 base, with 20 bases sitting between them.

On this clonotype: One base away lies a much larger clone, so this may be a sequencing read error. The chain has TRBV27 and TRBJ2-7; TRBD1 agrees at 9 bases. The CDR3 runs 13 residues. Germline CDR1 is MNHEY and CDR2 is SMNVEV (reference sequence). CDR3 sequence (DNA): TGTGCCAGCAGCGGACAGGGGAACTACGGGCAGTACTTC. It specifies CASSGQGNYGQYF.

Note on this clonotype: The junction and the germline gene differ at one end; a read error may be behind it. In DNA form, the CDR3 reads TGTGCCAGAAAACGGGGGAATGTGCAGTTCTTC. Protein sequence: CARKRGNVQFF. The V call is TRBV5-8, the J call TRBJ2-1, with D possibly being TRBD2 (6 bases). There are 11 residues in the CDR3. Germline values: CDR1 SGHTS, CDR2 YDEGEE. Based on the CDR3 plus reference TRBV5-8 and TRBJ2-1, the full variable domain is EAGVTQSPTHLIKTRGQQATLRCSPISGHTSVYWYQQALGLGLQFLLWYDEGEERNRGNFPPRFSGRQFPNYSSELNVNALELEDSALYLCARKRGNVQFFGPGTRLTVL.

The V call is TRBV20-1, the J call TRBJ2-3, with 10 bases lining up with TRBD1. In germline, CDR1 is DFQATT, CDR2 SNEGSKA (reference sequence). CDR3 length equals 15 residues. The J segment lost 1 base and the V segment lost 3 bases, leaving 4 bases of the junction unmatched. The CDR3 spells CSASTGTGGTDTQYF. The CDR3, as DNA: TGCAGTGCTAGTACCGGGACAGGGGGCACAGATACGCAGTATTTT.

This clonotype was seen ten or more times. The chain carries TRBV5-1 and TRBJ2-5; D uncertain. V was clipped by 1 base and J by 0 bases, with 7 bases between them. The germline V gene encodes CDR1 SGHRS and CDR2 YFSETQ. The CDR3 extends over 14 amino acids. DNA of the CDR3: TGCGCCAGCAGCTTGAACGGAAACCAAGAGACCCAGTACTTC. As protein: CASSLNGNQETQYF.

This clonotype was counted between two and nine times. The V call is TRBV25-1, the J call TRBJ2-5; 9 nucleotides agree with TRBD1. J gave up 3 bases and V 6 bases, and 5 bases lay outside the gene matches. CDR1 is MGHDK, CDR2 SYGVNS, per germline. The CDR3 sequence is 14 residues long. The CDR3 sequence: CASRDDRGKETQYF. As DNA, the CDR3 is TGTGCCAGCAGGGATGACAGGGGGAAAGAGACCCAGTACTTC.

With regard to this clonotype: A much more abundant neighbour one base away suggests this may be a read error. The V gene is TRBV18, the J gene TRBJ2-3; TRBD1 might be the D (6 bases). This CDR3 is built from 14 residues. CDR1 and CDR2 from the germline V gene are KGHSH and LQKENI. V was pared by 2 bases and J by 8 bases, with 14 bases between. The CDR3: CASSPNRASGTQYF. The CDR3 nucleotides are TGTGCCAGCTCACCAAACAGGGCTTCAGGTACGCAGTATTTT.

This clonotype was recorded a few times. This sequence joins TRBV4-3 and TRBJ1-1; tentatively, D is TRBD1 (6 bases). Deletions cut 4 bases from V and 10 bases from J, with 13 bases between. The CDR3 is 12 residues long. Germline CDR1 LGHNA, CDR2 YSLEER. The CDR3 region has the DNA TGCGCCAGCAGCCCACTCGGGGGCACAGCTTTCTTT. It specifies CASSPLGGTAFF.

V usage is TRBV7-2 and J usage is TRBJ1-1; the match to TRBD1 covers 9 bases. From germline, CDR1 is SGHTA and CDR2 FQGNSA. V lost 3 bases and J lost 7; bases outside the gene matches: 12. The CDR3 contains 16 residues. The CDR3 DNA reads TGTGCCAGCAGCTTGACAGGGGGAGGGAACGGGATTGAAGCTTTCTTT. This sequence encodes CASSLTGGGNGIEAFF.

Note on this clonotype: Being one base from a much bigger clone, this may be a read error. This chain links TRBV28 with TRBJ2-4, with D unresolved. The V gene lost 6 bases and the J gene lost 16 bases, with 16 bases spanning the gap. Looked up from germline, CDR1 is MDHEN and CDR2 is SYDVKM. The CDR3 extends over 11 amino acids. The CDR3, as DNA: TGTGCCAGCAGGGATTCCTACGAGCACTACTTC. Translation: CASRDSYEHYF.

The chain has TRBV5-1 and TRBJ2-5; D might be TRBD2 (6 bases). The CDR3 consists of 14 residues. Per germline, CDR1 SGHRS and CDR2 YFSETQ. The V and J ends lost 0 bases and 11 bases respectively, with 17 bases between them. CDR3 sequence: CASSLVTGPGEQYF. Here the CDR3 DNA reads TGCGCCAGCAGCTTGGTTACCGGACCGGGGGAGCAGTACTTC.

This clonotype was counted many times. V usage is TRBV7-3 and J usage is TRBJ2-1; D ambiguous. The CDR3 loop spans 16 amino acids. Trimming cost V 6 bases and J 5 bases, with 20 bases left between them. Germline V lookup: CDR1 SGHTA, CDR2 FQGTGA. The CDR3 DNA reads TGTGCCAGCAGTCCTTTGGGGTCCTCTATAAACAATGAGCAGTTCTTC. Encoded protein: CASSPLGSSINNEQFF.

This clonotype was recorded at least ten times. The rearrangement uses TRBV28 and TRBJ2-3; 9 positions match TRBD2. The CDR3 is made up of 19 amino acids. Unmatched junction bases numbered 16, after V lost 6 bases and J lost 0 bases. Looked up from germline, CDR1 is MDHEN and CDR2 is SYDVKM. CDR3 residues: CASSRMSRGGTTSTDTQYF. CDR3 DNA: TGTGCCAGCAGCCGAATGTCGCGGGGGGGCACTACTAGCACAGATACGCAGTATTTT. Full variable domain (outside the CDR3, taken from reference TRBV28 and TRBJ2-3): DVKVTQSSRYLVKRTGEKVFLECVQDMDHENMFWYRQDPGLGLRLIYFSYDVKMKEKGDIPEGYSVSREKKERFSLILESASTNQTSMYLCASSRMSRGGTTSTDTQYFGPGTRLTVL.

A note on this clonotype: An end of the junction does not agree with germline; a read error may underlie this. As DNA, the CDR3 is TGCGCCAGCAGCTTAATCAAGGAAAATGGCTACACCTTC. It translates to CASSLIKENGYTF. The V call is TRBV5-6, the J call TRBJ1-2; D uncertain. There are 13 residues in the CDR3. The V gene's germline CDR1 is SGHDT and CDR2 YYEEEE. The full variable domain, completed using reference TRBV5-6 and TRBJ1-2, is DAGVTQSPTHLIKTRGQQVTLRCSPKSGHDTVSWYQQALGQGPQFIFQYYEEEERQRGNFPDRFSGHQFPNYSSELNVNALLLGDSALYLCASSLIKENGYTFGSGTRLTVV.

At least ten counts were recorded for this clonotype. The chain uses TRBV7-9 and TRBJ1-2; D unclear. The V gene's germline CDR1 is SEHNR and CDR2 FQNEAQ (reference sequence). V was trimmed by 1 base and J by 0 bases, leaving 9 bases between them. This CDR3 contains 15 residues. The DNA for the CDR3 is TGTGCCAGCAGCTTAGTTCCTGGACCTAACTATGGCTACACCTTC. It translates to CASSLVPGPNYGYTF.

This clonotype appeared once. This sequence may be a read error, since a much larger clone differs from it by one base. The V and J genes are TRBV4-3 and TRBJ1-1; D might be TRBD1 (6 bases). Germline V CDR1 and CDR2: LGHNA, YSLEER. The CDR3 is made up of 15 amino acids. CDR3 nucleotides: TGCGCCGGCAGCCAGGGGTCTAGGATGAACACTGAAGCTTTCTTT. Translating gives CAGSQGSRMNTEAFF.

At least ten counts were recorded for this clonotype. This sequence joins TRBV20-1 and TRBJ2-5; 11 bases fit TRBD2. Germline CDR1 reads DFQATT; CDR2 reads SNEGSKA (reference sequence). This CDR3 spans 17 amino acids. V trimming: 1 base; J trimming: 5 bases; junction bases outside the gene matches: 12. The CDR3 loop reads CSARAPSGGRIEETQYF. CDR3 sequence (DNA): TGCAGTGCTAGAGCTCCTAGCGGGGGGAGAATTGAGGAGACCCAGTACTTC.

This clonotype was seen a few times. The chain recombines TRBV5-6 with TRBJ1-2; no reliable D call. V gave up 3 bases and J gave up 3 bases, with 12 bases separating them. The CDR3 spans 14 residues. Looked up from germline, CDR1 is SGHDT and CDR2 is YYEEEE. The CDR3 coding sequence is TGTGCCAGCAGCTCCGGACCTCAGGACTATGGCTACACCTTC. Translating gives CASSSGPQDYGYTF.

This clonotype has at least ten counts. The V call is TRBV20-1, the J call TRBJ2-3; D might be TRBD2 (6 bases). This CDR3 has 12 amino acids. The germline gives CDR1 DFQATT, CDR2 SNEGSKA (reference sequence). Trimming took off 5 bases at V and 4 bases at J, with 10 bases between the two ends. The CDR3 DNA follows: TGCAGTGCTTGGGAGGAGGCAGATACGCAGTATTTT. Amino acid sequence: CSAWEEADTQYF.

Remarks on this clonotype: This clone may be a read error of a much larger clone one base away. The J gene is TRBJ2-7, the V gene TRBV6-2 or TRBV6-3, with unresolved D. Trimming shortened V by 6 bases and J by 6 bases, and 15 bases separated the two germline ends. The CDR3 is 13 residues long. Germline values: CDR1 MNHEY, CDR2 SVGEGT. CDR3 residues: CASRRGVGGEQYF. The CDR3 nucleotides are TGTGCCAGCAGACGTGGGGTAGGTGGCGAGCAGTACTTC.

This chain links TRBV6-6 with TRBJ1-2; tentatively, D is TRBD1 (6 bases). V was cut by 4 bases and J by 2 bases, with 11 bases left in between. There are 14 residues in the CDR3. The germline gives CDR1 MNHNY, CDR2 SVGAGI (reference sequence). The CDR3 sequence is CASSFLQGNYGYTF. CDR3 coding DNA: TGTGCCAGCAGTTTCTTACAGGGAAACTATGGCTACACCTTC.

This clonotype was observed a handful of times. The chain employs TRBV28 and TRBJ2-3; D perhaps matches TRBD2 (6 bases). Germline V gene sequence: CDR1 MDHEN, CDR2 SYDVKM. The CDR3 is made up of 14 amino acids. Trimming shortened V by 7 bases and J by 2 bases, and 13 bases separated the two germline ends. The chain's CDR3 is CASNLGGITDTQYF. The CDR3 nucleotides read TGTGCCAGCAACCTCGGGGGTATCACAGATACGCAGTATTTT.

V and J are TRBV10-3 and TRBJ2-2; the match to TRBD1 covers 9 bases. Trimming at V came to 4 bases and at J to 5 bases, leaving 5 bases not matched to a gene. CDR1 is ENHRY and CDR2 is SYGVKD in the germline V gene. The CDR3 is made up of 15 amino acids. CDR3 sequence (DNA): TGTGCCATCAGTGTAGGACAGGGGACAACCGGGGAGCTGTTTTTT. It codes for CAISVGQGTTGELFF.

This clonotype was counted only a few times. This may be a read error: a much more frequent sequence differs by one nucleotide. The genes are TRBV6-2 or TRBV6-3 and TRBJ2-5; TRBD2 might be the D (7 bases). Germline assignment: CDR1 MNHEY and CDR2 SVGEGT. This CDR3 region has 17 residues. The germline V and J ends were trimmed by 2 bases and 11 bases, with 27 bases remaining between them. CDR3 amino acids: CASSYPTMRGGPTSQYF. The CDR3 DNA reads as TGTGCCAGCAGTTACCCCACCATGAGGGGGGGGCCAACTTCGCAGTACTTC.

V is TRBV4-2 and J is TRBJ2-3, with D possibly being TRBD1 (5 bases). CDR1 and CDR2 (germline): LGHNA, YNFKEQ. The CDR3 loop spans 17 amino acids. Trimming removed 1 base from V and 0 bases from J, with 14 bases in between. CDR3 sequence (DNA): TGTGCCAGCAGCCAAGCAGGGCAGGCATCTAGCACAGATACGCAGTATTTT. Protein: CASSQAGQASSTDTQYF.

A note on this clonotype: A much larger clone lies one base from this, so it may be a read error. The J gene is TRBJ2-5, the V gene TRBV7-3, with 8 bases aligning to TRBD1. The length of the CDR3 is 15 residues. Germline V gene lookup returns CDR1 SGHTA and CDR2 FQGTGA. The CDR3 nucleotides read TGTGCCAGCAGCTTAACGGGGACAGGACAAGAGGCCCAGTACTTC. It encodes CASSLTGTGQEAQYF.

This clonotype appeared many times. The rearrangement links TRBV7-2 to TRBJ2-1, with D possibly being TRBD1 (5 bases). Trimming removed 5 bases from V and 4 bases from J, with 15 bases in between. The CDR3 contains 15 residues. Germline assignment: CDR1 SGHTA and CDR2 FQGNSA. DNA of the CDR3: TGTGCCAGCAGCCCCGAGGCAGGGCAATACAATGAGCAGTTCTTC. Translated: CASSPEAGQYNEQFF.

The chain carries TRBV5-1 and TRBJ2-2, with 7 bases that match TRBD1. The CDR3 has 17 amino acids. V lost 0 bases, J lost 0 bases, and 5 bases stayed unmatched. Looked up from germline, CDR1 is SGHRS and CDR2 is YFSETQ. CDR3 coding DNA: TGCGCCAGCAGCTTGGGGGGACAGTTCTCGAACACCGGGGAGCTGTTTTTT. This sequence encodes CASSLGGQFSNTGELFF.

V is TRBV28 and J is TRBJ1-5, with 10 bases lining up with TRBD1. There are 14 residues in the CDR3. Looked up from germline, CDR1 is MDHEN and CDR2 is SYDVKM. V was clipped by 6 bases and J by 5 bases; unmatched bases: 4. Written as DNA, the CDR3 is TGTGCCAGCAGACGACAGGGGGCGCATCAGCCCCAGCATTTT. The encoded protein is CASRRQGAHQPQHF.